The present T cell receptor (beta chain) was sequenced within a study of CD8 T cells in Susac syndrome. RNA was extracted with the RNeasy kit, and a quantity of roughly 0.45 to 1 ug was reverse transcribed using random hexamers. TCRdb recomputed calls from the immunoSEQ multiplex PCR reads with MiXCR, one row per CDR3 protein. The sample has around 62,000 distinct CDR3 sequences, more than 90% seen once. This clonotype was detected a few times. Trimming shortened V by 5 bases and J by 2 bases, and 5 bases separated the two germline ends. This CDR3 comprises 12 residues. Germline assignment: CDR1 MNHNS and CDR2 SASEGT.

The gene calls are TRBV6-1 and TRBJ2-3, with D unresolved. Source material: CD8+ T cells from PBMCs. This TCR came from a human donor in good health. CDR3 nucleotide sequence: TGTGCCAGCAGTTGGAACACAGATACGCAGTATTTT. This gives the protein CASSWNTDTQYF.